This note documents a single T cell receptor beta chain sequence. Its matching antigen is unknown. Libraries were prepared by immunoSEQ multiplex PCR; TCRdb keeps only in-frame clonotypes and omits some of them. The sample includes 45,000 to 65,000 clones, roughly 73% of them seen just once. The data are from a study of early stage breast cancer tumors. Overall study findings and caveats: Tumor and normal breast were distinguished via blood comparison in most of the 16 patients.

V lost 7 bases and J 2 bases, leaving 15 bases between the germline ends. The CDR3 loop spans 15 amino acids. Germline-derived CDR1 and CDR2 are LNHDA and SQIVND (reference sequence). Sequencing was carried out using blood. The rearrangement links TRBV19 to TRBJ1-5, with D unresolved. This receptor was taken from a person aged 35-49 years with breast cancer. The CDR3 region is CASTDSGSGNQPQHF. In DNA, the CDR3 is TGTGCCAGTACCGATTCCGGCAGCGGCAATCAGCCCCAGCATTTT.